Below are 28 T cell receptor beta chains sequenced from a single sample in a study of regulatory T cells in long-lasting Graves disease (dated by TCRdb to about 2021). The library was generated by multiplex PCR. Sequencing took place on an Illumina HiSeq 4000. CDR3 regions were amplified by Arm-PCR with iRepertoire HTBI primers to construct TCR beta libraries. Clones were called with MiXCR by TCRdb after fastp trimmed the public reads at Q25, and only in-frame beta chains were retained. Duplicate CDR3 protein sequences are folded into a single record with the most common DNA and genes. The sample table holds approximately 270,000 distinct CDR3 sequences, of which 15% to 20% were seen once. 11% to 15% of the sample is taken by the ten largest. Reading the label with the study, this specimen's time point is: newly diagnosed GD, antithyroid drugs for less than 3 months. RNA was extracted from PBMCs in TRIzol for both TCR sequencing and RNA sequencing.

This sample was also put to use in a study of T cells in Graves' hyperthyroidism and ophthalmopathy.

The starting material was peripheral blood mononuclear cells (PBMCs), obtained at new diagnosis, from a patient treated with antithyroid drugs. These receptors were taken from a woman aged 25 to 45 with Graves disease. Donor details come from another sample of the same person, matched by shared clones.

Remarks on this clonotype: This may be a read error, as it is one base from a much larger clone. This chain connects TRBV6-5 to TRBJ2-2; D ambiguous. In germline, CDR1 is MNHEY, CDR2 SVGAGI. The CDR3 spans 12 residues. The CDR3 sequence is CGSSYGDGELFF. For the CDR3, the DNA is TGTGGCAGCAGTTATGGGGACGGGGAGCTGTTTTTT.

In its sample, this clonotype was seen many times. This chain connects TRBV18 to TRBJ2-5; 7 bases agree with TRBD1. The junction had 2 bases not matched to a gene; V was cut back by 3 bases and J by 1 base. Germline CDR1 and CDR2: KGHSH and LQKENI. CDR3 length equals 14 residues. Here the CDR3 DNA reads TGTGCCAGCTCACCTACAGGGGCCCAAGAGACCCAGTACTTC. Residues: CASSPTGAQETQYF.

This clonotype appeared many times. V and J are TRBV2 and TRBJ1-1, with a tentative D call TRBD1 (5 bases). The germline V gene has CDR1 SNHLY and CDR2 FYNNEI. With 7 bases removed from V and 0 bases from J, the gap between germline ends came to 15 bases. CDR3 length: 15 residues. The CDR3 sequence is CASNWDGNMNTEAFF. The CDR3 coding sequence is TGTGCCAGCAATTGGGACGGAAATATGAACACTGAAGCTTTCTTT.

The sample holds many counts of this clonotype. This CDR3 reads CASSIERGTQYF. The CDR3 DNA reads TGTGCCAGCAGCATCGAGCGGGGTACGCAGTATTTT. This sequence joins TRBV27 and TRBJ2-3; 7 nucleotides line up with TRBD2. After removal of 6 bases from V and 8 bases from J, the junction contained 5 bases not matched to a gene. The CDR3 consists of 12 residues. Germline CDR1 reads MNHEY; CDR2 reads SMNVEV (reference sequence).

This clonotype was detected a few times. The rearrangement joins TRBV5-6 to TRBJ1-1; TRBD1 aligns across 9 bases. Losses at the gene ends were 0 bases for V and 1 base for J; bases not matched to a gene: 4. Looked up from germline, CDR1 is SGHDT and CDR2 is YYEEEE. The CDR3 is made up of 16 amino acids. For the CDR3, the DNA is TGTGCCAGCAGCTTGGCCGGGACAGGGTCGAACACTGAAGCTTTCTTT. Its protein product is CASSLAGTGSNTEAFF.

In its sample, this clonotype was seen many times. The chain is built from TRBV7-2 and TRBJ2-1; D unresolved. Germline V gene data show CDR1 as SGHTA and CDR2 as FQGNSA. The V and J ends lost 2 bases and 5 bases respectively, with 10 bases between them. The CDR3 has 14 amino acids. CDR3 in DNA: TGTGCCAGCAGCTTACTTTCCTACGACAATGAGCAGTTCTTC. Translating gives CASSLLSYDNEQFF.

This clonotype was seen repeatedly, ten times or more. The gene calls are TRBV6-2 or TRBV6-3 and TRBJ2-1, with D possibly being TRBD2 (5 bases). This CDR3 region has 15 residues. V lost 5 bases to trimming and J lost 0 bases, with 11 bases between them. Looked up from germline, CDR1 is MNHEY and CDR2 is SVGEGT. This chain's CDR3 is CASSKSGRSYNEQFF. The DNA for the CDR3 is TGTGCCAGCAGTAAAAGCGGACGCTCCTACAATGAGCAGTTCTTC.

The chain couples TRBV3-1 to TRBJ1-1; 11 bases are a match to TRBD1. With V trimmed by 10 bases and J by 6 bases, 16 bases remained unmatched. Germline-derived CDR1 and CDR2 are LGHDT and YNNKEL (reference sequence). The CDR3 covers 16 residues. The CDR3 DNA reads as TGTGCCAACAGTCCTCGGGACAGGGGGTTAGTTGCTGAAGCTTTCTTT. Protein sequence: CANSPRDRGLVAEAFF. The variable domain in full, with the rest retrieved from reference TRBV3-1 and TRBJ1-1, is DTAVSQTPKYLVTQMGNDKSIKCEQNLGHDTMYWYKQDSKKFLKIMFSYNNKELIINETVPNRFSPKSPDKAHLNLHINSLELGDSAVYFCANSPRDRGLVAEAFFGQGTRLTVV.

Regarding this clonotype: A far bigger clonotype differs at one base, so this is likely a read error. The rearrangement joins TRBV5-5 to TRBJ2-1, with TRBD2 matching 12 bases. There are 19 residues in the CDR3. V lost 2 bases and J lost 1; bases outside the gene matches: 10. Germline CDR1 and CDR2: SGHKS and YYEKEE (reference sequence). CDR3 DNA sequence: TGTGCCAGCAGCTTACTAGCGGGGGGCGGATTAGGTTCCTACAATGAGCAGTTCTTC. Translated, it gives CASSLLAGGGLGSYNEQFF.

Ten or more counts support this clonotype. This chain links TRBV20-1 with TRBJ2-2; D gene ambiguous. V was trimmed by 5 bases and J by 6 bases, leaving 19 bases between them. The CDR3 is made up of 15 amino acids. Germline V lookup: CDR1 DFQATT, CDR2 SNEGSKA (reference sequence). In DNA form, the CDR3 reads TGCAGTGCTCTAACCGCGGCGATGGAATCCGGGGAGCTGTTTTTT. It is translated as CSALTAAMESGELFF.

The CDR3 here is CASSSGGWDRGLNSPLHF. DNA of the CDR3: TGTGCCAGCAGCTCCGGTGGATGGGACAGGGGCCTTAATTCACCCCTCCACTTT. V is TRBV7-9 and J is TRBJ1-6; 10 positions agree with TRBD1. J lost 6 bases, V lost 4 bases, and 12 bases had no gene match. The germline CDR1 and CDR2 sequences are SEHNR and FQNEAQ (reference sequence). The CDR3 totals 18 residues.

A note on this clonotype: Given a much more abundant clone one base away, this may be a read error. CDR3: CASSETGITNEQFF. Written as DNA, the CDR3 is TGTGCCAGCAGTGAGACAGGGATCACGAATGAGCAGTTCTTC. This chain joins TRBV6-1 and TRBJ2-1; 7 nucleotides line up with TRBD1. V was pared by 3 bases and J by 7 bases, with 6 bases of the junction left unmatched. Germline V gene data show CDR1 as MNHNS and CDR2 as SASEGT. This CDR3 region has 14 residues.

This clonotype turned up a few times. A single base separates this from a much larger clone, so it may be a read error. The CDR3 here is CVSSHGLRDRTNYGYTF. The CDR3 region has the DNA TGCGTCAGCAGCCACGGTCTTCGGGACAGGACTAACTATGGCTACACCTTC. The chain uses TRBV4-1 and TRBJ1-2; the match to TRBD1 covers 8 bases. The CDR3 is 17 residues long. The germline CDR1 and CDR2 sequences are MGHRA and YSYEKL.

This clonotype was observed at least ten times. This chain links TRBV11-2 with TRBJ2-7, with 8 bases matching TRBD2. After removal of 7 bases from V and 2 bases from J, the junction contained 4 bases not matched to a gene. CDR1 is SGHAT, CDR2 FQNNGV, per germline. CDR3 length equals 13 residues. The CDR3 DNA follows: TGTGCCAGCAATTCGGGAGGGACCTACGAGCAGTACTTC. This translates into CASNSGGTYEQYF.

This clonotype came up many times. The rearrangement joins TRBV19 to TRBJ2-3; D uncertain. The CDR3 totals 14 residues. CDR1 is LNHDA, CDR2 SQIVND, per germline (reference sequence). Trimming stripped 6 bases from V and 0 bases from J, with 10 bases between. The DNA of the CDR3 is TGTGCCAGTAGGGGCGGCCCTAGCACAGATACGCAGTATTTT. The encoded protein is CASRGGPSTDTQYF.

This clonotype came up many times. The genes are TRBV20-1 and TRBJ1-1; D gene ambiguous. The CDR3 runs 12 residues. The germline V gene encodes CDR1 DFQATT and CDR2 SNEGSKA (reference sequence). V lost 0 bases and J lost 10, with 12 bases in between. Written as DNA, the CDR3 is TGCAGTGCTAGAGATGGATTGTCCGGAGCTTTCTTT. This encodes CSARDGLSGAFF.

This sequence joins TRBV29-1 and TRBJ2-1, with TRBD2 as a possible D gene (6 bases). The CDR3 length is 12 residues. Germline assignment: CDR1 SQVTM and CDR2 ANQGSEA. Deletions cut 8 bases from V and 6 bases from J, with 14 bases between. As DNA, the CDR3 is TGCAGCTCCCGGGGACTGGCCAATGAGCAGTTCTTC. Translated, it gives CSSRGLANEQFF.

This clonotype appeared many times. The genes are TRBV12-3 or TRBV12-4 and TRBJ2-1, with D unclear. Deletions cut 3 bases from V and 8 bases from J, with 5 bases between. The CDR3 is 11 amino acids. The CDR3 DNA follows: TGTGCCAGCAGTTTTGGGGATGAGCAGTTCTTC. Translating it yields CASSFGDEQFF.

This rearrangement joins TRBV7-9 to TRBJ1-1, with 8 bases that match TRBD1. The CDR3 consists of 14 residues. Germline V CDR1 and CDR2: SEHNR, FQNEAQ (reference sequence). J was trimmed by 3 bases and V by 7 bases; bases with no gene match: 7. DNA of the CDR3: TGTGCCAGCATTTCACAGGGGGTGGACACTGAAGCTTTCTTT. It is translated as CASISQGVDTEAFF.

This clonotype was seen ten or more times. This chain connects TRBV13 to TRBJ1-4; D gene ambiguous. Between the trimmed V and J ends, which lost 0 bases and 8 bases, there was a span of 13 bases. CDR1 PRHDT and CDR2 FYEKMQ come from the germline V gene (reference sequence). The CDR3 covers 15 residues. CDR3 DNA sequence: TGTGCCAGCAGCTTAGGGGGCATGTTCGGGGAAAAACTGTTTTTT. Its translation: CASSLGGMFGEKLFF.

The rearrangement joins TRBV28 to TRBJ1-1; weak D call: TRBD1 (5 bases). Germline V lookup: CDR1 MDHEN, CDR2 SYDVKM. Deletions cut 6 bases from V and 3 bases from J, with 14 bases between. The CDR3 runs to 14 residues. CDR3 protein: CASRGGERDTEAFF. The CDR3 DNA reads as TGTGCCAGCAGGGGGGGGGAACGGGACACTGAAGCTTTCTTT.

This clonotype has a count of ten or more. V is TRBV5-6 and J is TRBJ2-6; no definite D call. The CDR3 has 14 residues. Trimming shortened V by 0 bases and J by 2 bases, and 3 bases separated the two germline ends. CDR1 and CDR2 from the germline V gene are SGHDT and YYEEEE. CDR3 amino acids: CASSLGAGANVLTF. The CDR3 DNA follows: TGTGCCAGCAGCTTGGGGGCTGGGGCCAACGTCCTGACTTTC.

This clonotype was detected many times. The chain recombines TRBV11-2 with TRBJ1-2; tentatively, D is TRBD1 (5 bases). Germline V lookup: CDR1 SGHAT, CDR2 FQNNGV. Trimming removed 1 base at V and 8 bases at J, with 14 bases between. This CDR3 is 14 amino acids long. The CDR3 bases are TGTGCCAGCAGCTTAGTCGACAGTCCGTCCGGCTACACCTTC. The encoded protein is CASSLVDSPSGYTF. Combining the CDR3 with reference TRBV11-2 and TRBJ1-2 gives the whole variable domain EAGVAQSPRYKIIEKRQSVAFWCNPISGHATLYWYQQILGQGPKLLIQFQNNGVVDDSQLPKDRFSAERLKGVDSTLKIQPAKLEDSAVYLCASSLVDSPSGYTFGSGTRLTVV.

This clonotype was observed at least ten times. This chain links TRBV10-2 with TRBJ1-4; 8 nucleotides agree with TRBD1. The CDR3 spans 12 residues. The germline V gene encodes CDR1 WSHSY and CDR2 SAAADI. With V trimmed by 5 bases and J by 7 bases, 0 bases remained unmatched. This CDR3 is CASSTGGEKLFF. The DNA of the CDR3 is TGCGCCAGCAGTACAGGGGGTGAAAAACTGTTTTTT.

In this sample, this clonotype turned up many times. The chain has TRBV3-1 and TRBJ2-7; the D gene is possibly TRBD2 (5 bases). This CDR3 is 15 amino acids long. The V and J ends lost 1 base and 0 bases respectively, with 10 bases between them. CDR1 is LGHDT, CDR2 YNNKEL, per germline (reference sequence). The CDR3 region is CASSQGPGISYEQYF. As DNA, the CDR3 is TGTGCCAGCAGCCAAGGGCCGGGGATCTCCTACGAGCAGTACTTC.

Many counts were recorded for this clonotype. The chain recombines TRBV18 with TRBJ1-5, with D hard to call. V lost 3 bases to trimming and J lost 3 bases, with 6 bases between them. The CDR3 extends over 13 amino acids. Germline assignment: CDR1 KGHSH and CDR2 LQKENI. DNA for the CDR3: TGTGCCAGCTCACCTTCAATCAATCAGCCCCAGCATTTT. This encodes CASSPSINQPQHF.

The chain combines TRBV5-1 with TRBJ1-1; no clear D gene. This CDR3 has 16 amino acids. Trimming took off 3 bases at V and 4 bases at J, with 19 bases between the two ends. Germline V lookup: CDR1 SGHRS, CDR2 YFSETQ. The DNA of the CDR3 is TGCGCCAGCAGCTCCCGCCGGGCGGGCGGGGTCACTGAAGCTTTCTTT. Amino acids: CASSSRRAGGVTEAFF.

As for this clonotype: Given a much more abundant clone one base away, this may be a read error. This chain links TRBV2 with TRBJ1-2; the match to TRBD1 covers 8 bases. V dropped 3 bases and J dropped 12; count of bases not matched to a gene: 6. Germline V lookup: CDR1 SNHLY, CDR2 FYNNEI. CDR3 length equals 12 residues. The CDR3 loop is CASSEDRERHTF. CDR3 coding DNA: TGTGCCAGCAGTGAGGACAGGGAAAGGCACACCTTC.